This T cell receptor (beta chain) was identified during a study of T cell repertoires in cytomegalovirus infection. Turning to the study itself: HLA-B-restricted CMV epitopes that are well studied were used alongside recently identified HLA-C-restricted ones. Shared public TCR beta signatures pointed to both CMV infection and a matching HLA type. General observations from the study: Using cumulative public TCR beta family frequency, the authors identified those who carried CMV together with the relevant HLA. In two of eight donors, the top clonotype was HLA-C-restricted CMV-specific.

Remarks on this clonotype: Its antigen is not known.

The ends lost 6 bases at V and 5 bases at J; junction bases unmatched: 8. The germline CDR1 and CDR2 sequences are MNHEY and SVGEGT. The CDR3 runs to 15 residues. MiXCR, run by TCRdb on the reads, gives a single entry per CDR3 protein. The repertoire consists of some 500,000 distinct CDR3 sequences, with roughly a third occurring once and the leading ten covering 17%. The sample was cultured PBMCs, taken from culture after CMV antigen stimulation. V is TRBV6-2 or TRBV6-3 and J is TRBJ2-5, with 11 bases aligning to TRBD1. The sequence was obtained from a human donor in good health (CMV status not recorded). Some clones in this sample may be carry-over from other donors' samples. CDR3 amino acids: CASSPGTGGVETQYF. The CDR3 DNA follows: TGTGCCAGCAGCCCCGGGACAGGGGGTGTTGAGACCCAGTACTTC.